The 29 T cell receptor beta chains below all came from one sample that was sequenced in a study of T cells in Graves' hyperthyroidism and ophthalmopathy. Regions amplified from RNA transcripts were the TCR beta CDR3 regions. HTBI primers drove first-round RT-PCR of the TCR CDR3. TCRdb reprocessed the multiplex PCR reads via MiXCR and lists one record per CDR3 protein. The sample lists a few hundred thousand distinct CDR3 sequences; roughly 14% were seen once. Sequenced input: blood. These receptors all stem from a woman in her 30s with Graves' hyperthyroidism.

This chain links TRBV18 with TRBJ1-3; a possible D gene is TRBD1 (6 bases). The V end was cut by 1 base, the J end by 0 bases, with 13 bases between. The CDR3 length is 17 residues. From germline, CDR1 is KGHSH and CDR2 LQKENI. The CDR3 reads CASSPQAGTNSGNTIYF. CDR3 nucleotide sequence: TGTGCCAGCTCACCACAGGCCGGGACAAACTCTGGAAACACCATATATTTT. The full variable domain, rest sourced from reference TRBV18 and TRBJ1-3, is NAGVMQNPRHLVRRRGQEARLRCSPMKGHSHVYWYRQLPEEGLKFMVYLQKENIIDESGMPKERFSAEFPKEGPSILRIQQVVRGDSAAYFCASSPQAGTNSGNTIYFGEGSWLTVV.

This chain links TRBV20-1 with TRBJ1-6, with TRBD1 as a possible D gene (5 bases). The germline CDR1 and CDR2 sequences are DFQATT and SNEGSKA (reference sequence). This CDR3 has 17 amino acids. The V and J ends lost 6 bases and 0 bases respectively, with 18 bases between them. The CDR3 here is CSALTQGESSYNSPLHF. The CDR3, as DNA: TGCAGTGCCTTGACTCAGGGAGAAAGCTCCTATAATTCACCCCTCCACTTT.

This clonotype was seen repeatedly, ten times or more. The rearrangement links TRBV7-2 to TRBJ2-7; tentatively, D is TRBD2 (6 bases). Between the trimmed V and J ends, which lost 4 bases and 5 bases, there was a span of 15 bases. This CDR3 is 14 amino acids long. CDR1 SGHTA and CDR2 FQGNSA come from the germline V gene. The CDR3 protein is CASSSRSVADEQYF. DNA of the CDR3: TGTGCCAGCAGCTCCCGGTCGGTAGCGGACGAGCAGTACTTC.

At least ten counts were recorded for this clonotype. The rearrangement links TRBV11-3 to TRBJ1-4; no firm D call. CDR1 and CDR2 (germline): SGHNT, YENEEA. V lost 3 bases and J lost 10, with 12 bases in between. This CDR3 region has 13 residues. Here the CDR3 reads CASSFHPAGKLFF. For the CDR3, the DNA is TGTGCCAGCAGCTTTCACCCCGCCGGAAAACTGTTTTTT.

The chain combines TRBV18 with TRBJ2-2, with 7 bases lining up with TRBD1. Germline V gene sequence: CDR1 KGHSH, CDR2 LQKENI. V lost 8 bases to trimming and J lost 5 bases; unmatched junction nucleotides: 2. This CDR3 contains 12 residues. As DNA, the CDR3 is TGTGCCAGCGGGACAGTTACCGGGGAGCTGTTTTTT. Its translation is CASGTVTGELFF.

This clonotype was observed at least ten times. This chain connects TRBV19 to TRBJ2-1, with D unclear. V was trimmed by 3 bases and J by 9 bases, leaving 15 bases between them. This CDR3 is 14 amino acids long. Looked up from germline, CDR1 is LNHDA and CDR2 is SQIVND (reference sequence). This chain's CDR3 is CASSMGLGRGEQFF. The CDR3 coding sequence is TGTGCCAGTAGTATGGGGTTAGGTCGTGGTGAGCAGTTCTTC.

This clonotype was observed many times. The genes are TRBV20-1 and TRBJ1-2; 8 bases are a match to TRBD1. The CDR3 is 13 amino acids. V lost 2 bases and J lost 8; bases outside the gene matches: 7. The V gene's germline CDR1 is DFQATT and CDR2 SNEGSKA (reference sequence). CDR3 sequence: CSARYDRGGGYTF. CDR3 DNA: TGCAGTGCTAGATACGACAGGGGAGGCGGCTACACCTTC.

The V gene is TRBV20-1, the J gene TRBJ2-3; 9 bases are a match to TRBD2. CDR1 DFQATT and CDR2 SNEGSKA come from the germline V gene (reference sequence). The CDR3 extends over 18 amino acids. J lost 4 bases, V lost 2 bases, and 16 bases had no gene match. The CDR3 nucleotides are TGCAGTGCTAGAAATTCCAGGGCGGGAGGGCTGTCCGCAGATACGCAGTATTTT. The encoded protein is CSARNSRAGGLSADTQYF.

This clonotype was counted between two and nine times. This chain uses TRBV29-1 with TRBJ2-2; D remains unclear. V lost 3 bases, J lost 6 bases, and 17 bases lay in between. This CDR3 spans 15 amino acids. Germline V lookup: CDR1 SQVTM, CDR2 ANQGSEA. DNA of the CDR3: TGCAGCGTTGAGGTCTCGTGGGGATCGGCCGGGGAGCTGTTTTTT. It encodes CSVEVSWGSAGELFF.

The V call is TRBV6-1, the J call TRBJ1-1; a possible D gene is TRBD1 (5 bases). Trimming took off 7 bases at V and 4 bases at J, with 16 bases between the two ends. Germline V gene lookup returns CDR1 MNHNS and CDR2 SASEGT. The CDR3 is 14 residues long. CDR3 nucleotide sequence: TGTGCCAGCACCAAATCAGGGACGGTCACTGAAGCTTTCTTT. Protein product: CASTKSGTVTEAFF.

This clonotype showed up many times. The chain uses TRBV30 and TRBJ1-4; 7 nucleotides agree with TRBD1. This CDR3 region has 16 residues. Germline V lookup: CDR1 GTSNPN, CDR2 SVGIG (reference sequence). J gave up 1 base and V 5 bases, and 10 bases lay outside the gene matches. The CDR3 protein is CAWDRALVVTNEKLFF. The CDR3, as DNA: TGTGCCTGGGACAGGGCGCTGGTGGTAACTAATGAAAAACTGTTTTTT.

This clonotype was detected ten times or more. The chain links TRBV20-1 to TRBJ2-7, with TRBD2 identical over 11 bases. From germline, CDR1 is DFQATT and CDR2 SNEGSKA (reference sequence). CDR3 length equals 15 residues. Trimming took 1 base from V and 3 from J; bases not matched to a gene: 5. The CDR3 DNA reads as TGCAGTGCTAGAGTAGGGACTAGCGGTAACTACGAGCAGTACTTC. This codes for CSARVGTSGNYEQYF.

There are a few counts of this clonotype. The rearrangement uses TRBV7-9 and TRBJ2-7; TRBD2 agrees at 8 bases. Losses at the gene ends were 6 bases for V and 1 base for J; bases not matched to a gene: 8. Germline loops: CDR1 SEHNR, CDR2 FQNEAQ (reference sequence). This CDR3 has 15 residues. The CDR3, as DNA: TGTGCCAGCAGGCCACTAAGCGGGGGATCCTACGAGCAGTACTTC. Protein: CASRPLSGGSYEQYF. Full variable domain (missing parts from reference TRBV7-9 and TRBJ2-7): DTGVSQNPRHKITKRGQNVTFRCDPISEHNRLYWYRQTLGQGPEFLTYFQNEAQLEKSRLLSDRFSAERPKGSFSTLEIQRTEQGDSAMYLCASRPLSGGSYEQYFGPGTRLTVT.

This clonotype came up many times. The V and J genes are TRBV24-1 and TRBJ1-5; no clear D. V lost 11 bases and J 3 bases, leaving 13 bases between the germline ends. CDR1 and CDR2 from the germline V gene are KGHDR and SFDVKD. The CDR3 spans 13 residues. The CDR3 DNA follows: TGTGCCAGTCAAGACGGAAACAATCAGCCCCAGCATTTT. Residues: CASQDGNNQPQHF.

This rearrangement joins TRBV3-1 to TRBJ2-7, with 10 bases identical to TRBD2. The CDR3 has 17 residues. V dropped 0 bases and J dropped 0; count of bases not matched to a gene: 5. The germline gives CDR1 LGHDT, CDR2 YNNKEL (reference sequence). CDR3 in amino acids: CASSQDSSGRTSYEQYF. CDR3 sequence (DNA): TGTGCCAGCAGCCAAGATTCTAGCGGGAGAACCTCCTACGAGCAGTACTTC.

A remark on this clonotype: A much larger clone lies one base from this, so it may be a read error. The V and J genes are TRBV7-2 and TRBJ2-7, with D tentatively TRBD2 (5 bases). V lost 4 bases and J 2 bases, leaving 12 bases between the germline ends. CDR1 is SGHTA, CDR2 FQGNSA, per germline. The CDR3 is made up of 14 amino acids. The CDR3 reads CASSSGIEAYEQYF. The DNA for the CDR3 is TGTGCCAGCAGCTCCGGGATAGAAGCCTACGAGCAGTACTTC.

As to this clonotype: Just one base apart from a much larger clone, this may be a read error. V usage is TRBV5-1 and J usage is TRBJ2-1, with 7 bases fitting TRBD1. The ends lost 1 base at V and 10 bases at J; junction bases unmatched: 8. The V gene's germline CDR1 is SGHRS and CDR2 YFSETQ. The CDR3 sequence is 14 residues long. The CDR3 protein is CASSLRDSATEQFF. The CDR3 nucleotides read TGCGCCAGCAGCTTGCGGGACAGCGCTACGGAGCAGTTCTTC.

This clonotype was detected only a few times. V and J are TRBV10-3 and TRBJ1-5; 9 nucleotides align to TRBD1. The CDR3 extends over 15 amino acids. The germline gives CDR1 ENHRY, CDR2 SYGVKD. V was pared by 5 bases and J by 7 bases, with 9 bases of the junction left unmatched. The CDR3 nucleotides read TGTGCCATCAGTCGGGACAGGGTAGCAGGGCAGCCCCAGCATTTT. Translation: CAISRDRVAGQPQHF.

The sample holds many counts of this clonotype. The chain is built from TRBV2 and TRBJ1-1; D might be TRBD1 (5 bases). The CDR3 contains 11 residues. Trimming left V 7 bases short and J 4 bases short, with 7 bases between. Germline V lookup: CDR1 SNHLY, CDR2 FYNNEI. The DNA of the CDR3 is TGTGCCAGCATGGGGGGCACTGAAGCTTTCTTT. Translation: CASMGGTEAFF.

This clonotype was counted at least ten times. The rearrangement joins TRBV6-1 to TRBJ1-5; maybe TRBD1 (6 bases). The CDR3 loop spans 19 amino acids. Trimming left V 4 bases short and J 0 bases short, with 22 bases between. Germline lookup yields CDR1 MNHNS and CDR2 SASEGT. CDR3 amino acids: CASSGPPYTGTFSNQPQHF. CDR3 sequence (DNA): TGTGCCAGCAGTGGGCCGCCATACACAGGGACTTTTAGCAATCAGCCCCAGCATTTT.

There are many counts of this clonotype. This chain joins TRBV7-9 and TRBJ1-1, with D perhaps matching TRBD1 (5 bases). The CDR3 is made up of 14 amino acids. V was cut by 4 bases and J by 4 bases, with 13 bases left in between. Per the germline V gene, CDR1 is SEHNR and CDR2 is FQNEAQ (reference sequence). For the CDR3, the DNA is TGTGCCAGCAGCTCGGTATGGGGGAGCACTGAAGCTTTCTTT. It encodes CASSSVWGSTEAFF.

This clonotype has only a few counts. This rearrangement joins TRBV15 to TRBJ2-7; D is possibly TRBD1 (6 bases). The CDR3 runs to 13 residues. The germline V gene encodes CDR1 LNHNV and CDR2 YYDKDF (reference sequence). V was trimmed by 2 bases and J by 3 bases, leaving 8 bases between them. The CDR3, as DNA: TGTGCCACCAGCAGACCACAGGGCTACGAGCAGTACTTC. Protein: CATSRPQGYEQYF.

This clonotype was observed a few times. This chain links TRBV4-1 with TRBJ1-1; TRBD1 matches 7 bases. V lost 0 bases, J lost 1 base, and 5 bases stayed unmatched. The CDR3 extends over 16 amino acids. Germline V gene lookup returns CDR1 MGHRA and CDR2 YSYEKL. CDR3 sequence reads: CASSQETRTGNTEAFF. CDR3 DNA sequence: TGCGCCAGCAGCCAAGAAACCCGGACAGGGAACACTGAAGCTTTCTTT.

This clonotype was recorded only once. One junction end disagrees with the germline gene, perhaps due to a read error. CDR3 protein: CASSLGASGTTEELFF. CDR3 nucleotides: TGTGCCAGCAGCTTAGGGGCTAGCGGGACCACCGAGGAGCTGTTTTTT. This sequence joins TRBV7-6 and TRBJ2-2; 9 bases agree with TRBD2. The CDR3 is 16 amino acids. Germline V gives CDR1 SGHVS, CDR2 FNYEAQ.

J is TRBJ2-4 and V is TRBV6-1; unclear D gene. Germline loops: CDR1 MNHNS, CDR2 SASEGT. Trimming removed 4 bases at V and 8 bases at J, with 9 bases between. The CDR3 consists of 12 residues. In nucleotides, the CDR3 is TGTGCCAGCAGTGGGACCCCGTACATTCAGTACTTC. Translated: CASSGTPYIQYF.

This clonotype was observed at least ten times. The chain employs TRBV20-1 and TRBJ1-5, with D uncertain. The germline V gene encodes CDR1 DFQATT and CDR2 SNEGSKA (reference sequence). The CDR3 is made up of 14 amino acids. Deletions cut 4 bases from V and 3 bases from J, with 13 bases between. The CDR3 DNA is TGCAGTGCTACCAAGGGAGACGACAATCAGCCCCAGCATTTT. Its protein product is CSATKGDDNQPQHF.

Here the CDR3 reads CASSPDGYQPQHF. CDR3 coding DNA: TGTGCCAGCAGCCCCGACGGTTATCAGCCCCAGCATTTT. This chain connects TRBV7-9 to TRBJ1-5; no definite D call. CDR1 and CDR2 (germline): SEHNR, FQNEAQ (reference sequence). This CDR3 has 13 amino acids. V lost 5 bases to trimming and J lost 5 bases, with 10 bases between them.

This clonotype has at least ten counts. The J gene is TRBJ1-2, the V gene TRBV6-1; no definite D call. The germline CDR1 and CDR2 sequences are MNHNS and SASEGT. This CDR3 has 15 amino acids. V dropped 6 bases and J dropped 2 bases, with 16 bases sitting between them. The CDR3 bases are TGTGCCAGCAGCTCCGGCCCCCGGACCAACTATGGCTACACCTTC. This translates into CASSSGPRTNYGYTF.

The CDR3 bases are TGTGCCAGCAGCGGGACAGGGATGAACTATGGCTACACCTTC. Amino acid sequence: CASSGTGMNYGYTF. The rearrangement joins TRBV9 to TRBJ1-2; TRBD1 matches 8 bases. Germline CDR1 SGDLS, CDR2 YYNGEE. J was trimmed by 2 bases and V by 3 bases; bases with no gene match: 3. This CDR3 is 14 amino acids long.